This note documents a single T cell receptor (beta chain) sequence. Its specific antigen is unknown. Within one base of it there is no much larger clone, and no base qualities were kept. The sample originates from a study of blood T cell repertoires in COVID-19 (dated by TCRdb to the early 2020s). With respect to the entire study: Samples covering the acute and convalescent phases of COVID-19 were provided by collaborators in the United States, Italy and Spain. A freely available public database, intended as a resource for researchers studying the immune response to SARS-CoV-2, is where the repertoires were released. The material from the prospective study consisted of cDNA or gDNA derived from T cells, B-cell-depleted T cells, or PBMCs. Deeply sampled blood TCRbeta repertoires from subjects exposed to, actively infected with, or recovered from COVID-19 were included in the dataset. The samples were drawn from the first 160 participants of the ongoing ImmuneRACE study and from 950 to 1,500 subjects provided by 6 global collaborators. Where available, HLA class I and class II types were obtained from metadata supplied by the sample provider rather than from assay-based typing. A de-identified subject ID, COVID-19 status, age in years and sex were almost always included in the sample metadata.

Each collaborating institution followed its own protocols to collect whole blood in K2EDTA tubes. For TCRbeta analysis, collaborators shipped samples in one of three forms: frozen whole blood, isolated PBMCs, or DNA extracted from either of those sample types. Results the study describes overall, beyond this receptor: Clinical and demographic metadata were provided uncurated, with the amount varying by source and participant.

The germline V gene sets CDR1 to SNHLY and CDR2 to FYNNEI. Counted from cysteine to phenylalanine, this CDR3 has 14 amino acids. CDR3 DNA only is kept here, 42 bases in frame from base 1. Trimming leaves V shorter by 10 bases and J shorter by 5 bases, with the junction holding 8 bases beyond the gene matches. The immunoSEQ Assay, a bias-controlled multiplex PCR, was used to amplify TCRbeta CDR3 regions from genomic DNA. As for the authors' bioinformatics: Within the assay, amplification of reference gene primers was used to estimate how many nucleated cells each sample contained. To quantify the absolute abundance of each unique TCRbeta CDR3 rearrangement, sequence reads were collapsed and filtered. For each sample, productive Simpson clonality was calculated as the square root of Simpson's diversity index across productive rearrangements. TCRdb obtained this table from immuneACCESS and retained in-frame rearrangements with V and J assigned. These tables miss some clones; where compared with another copy, unresolved V genes account for less than half of the shortfall, and the remainder is unexplained. Clonal size and the V and J genes are those of that table, whereas D and trimming came from the DNA. Counted in this sample were more than 95,000 clones; 55% to 70% of them appeared once. About 2.2% of the sample is taken by the ten largest.

Sequenced material: peripheral blood. The chain employs TRBV2 and TRBJ1-4, with 9 bases in between that match TRBD1. The clonotype comes from a woman in her 70s with acute or convalescent COVID-19. The DNA sequence reads TGTGCCACCGCGCGGGGGACAGGGAATGAAAAACTGTTTTTT. This sequence encodes CATARGTGNEKLFF.